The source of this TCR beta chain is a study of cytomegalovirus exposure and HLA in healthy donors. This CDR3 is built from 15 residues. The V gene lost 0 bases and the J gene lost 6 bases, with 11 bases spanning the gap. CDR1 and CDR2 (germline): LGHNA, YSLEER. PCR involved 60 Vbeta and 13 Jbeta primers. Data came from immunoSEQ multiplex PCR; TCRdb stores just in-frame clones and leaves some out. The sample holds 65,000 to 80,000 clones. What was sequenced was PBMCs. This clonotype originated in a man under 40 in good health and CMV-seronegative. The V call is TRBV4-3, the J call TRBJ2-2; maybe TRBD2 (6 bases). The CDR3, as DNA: TGCGCCAGCAGCCAAGATGACGGGGGTTCCGGGGAGCTGTTTTTT. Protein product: CASSQDDGGSGELFF.